One sample yielded the 2 T cell receptor beta chains listed below, sequenced in a study of blood T cell repertoires in COVID-19. Repertoires were generated with immunoSEQ multiplex PCR, while TCRdb's copy carries only in-frame clones and drops some. The data contain about 110,000 clones, over 60% of them singletons. The specimen was peripheral blood. The receptors derive from a woman older than 75 with acute or convalescent COVID-19.

V gene TRBV2 combines with J gene TRBJ2-1, with a weak D call TRBD1 (5 bases). This CDR3 has 14 amino acids. Trimming shortened V by 3 bases and J by 4 bases, and 10 bases separated the two germline ends. CDR1 is SNHLY and CDR2 is FYNNEI in the germline V gene. The CDR3 loop reads CASSEYRTYNEQFF. The DNA of the CDR3 is TGTGCCAGCAGTGAGTACAGGACATACAATGAGCAGTTCTTC. Using reference TRBV2 and TRBJ2-1 for the parts outside the CDR3, the full variable domain is EPEVTQTPSHQVTQMGQEVILRCVPISNHLYFYWYRQILGQKVEFLVSFYNNEISEKSEIFDDQFSVERPDGSNFTLKIRSTKLEDSAMYFCASSEYRTYNEQFFGPGTRLTVL.

V gene TRBV24-1 combines with J gene TRBJ1-3; 10 bases map to TRBD1. In germline, CDR1 is KGHDR, CDR2 SFDVKD. Germline trimming cut 9 bases from V and 2 bases from J; bases unmatched to any gene: 9. This CDR3 has 16 residues. CDR3 DNA: TGTGCCACCCCACGCGACAGGGGGCAAGCTGGAAACACCATATATTTT. Translating it yields CATPRDRGQAGNTIYF.